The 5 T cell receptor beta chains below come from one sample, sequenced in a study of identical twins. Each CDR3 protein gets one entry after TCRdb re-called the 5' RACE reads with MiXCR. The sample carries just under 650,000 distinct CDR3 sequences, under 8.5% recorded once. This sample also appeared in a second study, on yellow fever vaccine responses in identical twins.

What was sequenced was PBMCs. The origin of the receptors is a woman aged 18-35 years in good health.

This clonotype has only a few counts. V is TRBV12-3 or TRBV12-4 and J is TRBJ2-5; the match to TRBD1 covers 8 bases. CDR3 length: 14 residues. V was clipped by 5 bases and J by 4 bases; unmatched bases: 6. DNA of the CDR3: TGTGCCAGCAGTAATGTGACAGGGGTAGAGACCCAGTACTTC. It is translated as CASSNVTGVETQYF.

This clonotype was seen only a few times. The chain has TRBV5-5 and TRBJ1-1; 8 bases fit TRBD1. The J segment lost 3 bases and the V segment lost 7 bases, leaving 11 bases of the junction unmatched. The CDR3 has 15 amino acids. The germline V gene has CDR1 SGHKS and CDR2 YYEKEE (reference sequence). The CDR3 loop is CASEPYTGGDTEAFF. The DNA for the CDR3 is TGTGCCAGCGAGCCCTATACAGGGGGGGACACTGAAGCTTTCTTT.

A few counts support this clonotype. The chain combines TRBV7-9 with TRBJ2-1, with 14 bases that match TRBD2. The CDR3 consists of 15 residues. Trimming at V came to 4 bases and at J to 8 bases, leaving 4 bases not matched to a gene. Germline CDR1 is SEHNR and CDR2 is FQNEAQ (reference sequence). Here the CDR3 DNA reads TGTGCCAGCAGCTCACCGGGACTAGCGGGAGATGAGCAGTTCTTC. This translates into CASSSPGLAGDEQFF. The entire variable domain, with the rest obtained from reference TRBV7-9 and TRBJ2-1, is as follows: DTGVSQNPRHKITKRGQNVTFRCDPISEHNRLYWYRQTLGQGPEFLTYFQNEAQLEKSRLLSDRFSAERPKGSFSTLEIQRTEQGDSAMYLCASSSPGLAGDEQFFGPGTRLTVL.

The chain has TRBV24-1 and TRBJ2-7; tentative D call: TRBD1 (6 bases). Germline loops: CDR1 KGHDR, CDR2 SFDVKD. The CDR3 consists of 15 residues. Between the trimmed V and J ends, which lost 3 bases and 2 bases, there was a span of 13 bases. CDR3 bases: TGTGCCACCAGTGATCGTAACAGGGCTACCTACGAGCAGTACGTC. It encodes CATSDRNRATYEQYV.

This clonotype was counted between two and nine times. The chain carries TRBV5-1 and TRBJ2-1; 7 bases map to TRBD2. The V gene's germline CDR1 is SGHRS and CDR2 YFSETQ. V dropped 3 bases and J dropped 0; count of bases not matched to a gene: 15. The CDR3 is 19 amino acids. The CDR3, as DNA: TGCGCCAGCAGCTCACCTAGGGGCGAGCGGGGAGTCTCCTACAATGAGCAGTTCTTC. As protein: CASSSPRGERGVSYNEQFF. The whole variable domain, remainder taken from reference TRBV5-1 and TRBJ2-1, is KAGVTQTPRYLIKTRGQQVTLSCSPISGHRSVSWYQQTPGQGLQFLFEYFSETQRNKGNFPGRFSGRQFSNSRSEMNVSTLELGDSALYLCASSSPRGERGVSYNEQFFGPGTRLTVL.